These T cell receptor beta chains were read from a single sample in a study of blood T cell repertoires in COVID-19. The assay was immunoSEQ multiplex PCR, and TCRdb's table has in-frame clones only and misses some. The table records approximately 190,000 clones, 75% to 85% of them present only once. Sequenced material: peripheral blood. The origin of the receptors is a man between 60 and 75 years old with acute or convalescent COVID-19. The CDR3 runs from the conserved cysteine through the conserved F or W. D genes are given only for firm matches. Size tells how often a clone was seen (once, few, many) or the class of an expanded clone, and some rows leave it out.

DNA	CDR3	D	V	size	J
TGTGCCAGCAGCAACCCGAAAGACAAGTTTAACTATGGCTACACCTTC	CASSNPKDKFNYGYTF	.	TRBV6-6	once	TRBJ1-2
TGTGCCAGCAGTGAAGCGAGAGGGCAGGGGAACGAGCAGTACTTC	CASSEARGQGNEQYF	.	TRBV2	few	TRBJ2-7
TGTGCCAGCGGGGACAGGGGGCAGTACTTC	CASGDRGQYF	TRBD1	TRBV2	.	TRBJ2-7
TGTGCCACCAGTGACCCGGGACAGAAGTTTACGCAGTATTTT	CATSDPGQKFTQYF	TRBD1	TRBV24-1	.	TRBJ2-3
TGTGCCAGCAGCTTAGAGGCAGCGGCTTCCAATTCACCCCTCCACTTT	CASSLEAAASNSPLHF	.	TRBV7-2	.	TRBJ1-6
TGTGCCAGCAGCCCGAAAAACAGTATTGATGGCTACACCTTC	CASSPKNSIDGYTF	.	TRBV14	few	TRBJ1-2
TGTGCCAGTAGTATAGCAGGGGGCAAGTACGAGCAGTACTTC	CASSIAGGKYEQYF	TRBD1	TRBV19	.	TRBJ2-7
TGTGCCAGCAGCCAAGATGAGGCTAGCGTAAACAATGAGCAGTTCTTC	CASSQDEASVNNEQFF	.	TRBV3-1/TRBV3-2	.	TRBJ2-1
TGTGCCAGCACCAAAACGACCGGGACTTACTCCTACAATGAGCAGTTCTTC	CASTKTTGTYSYNEQFF	.	TRBV7-6	.	TRBJ2-1
TGTGCCAGCAGCGTAGGAGGGGGGGCTAGCAATCAGCCCCAGCATTTT	CASSVGGGASNQPQHF	.	TRBV9	.	TRBJ1-5
TGTGCCAGTAGTATCCCTGGGACTATGATTTGGGGTCTCTCTGGAAACACCATATATTTT	CASSIPGTMIWGLSGNTIYF	.	TRBV19	.	TRBJ1-3
TGTGCCAGCAGCCAAGACGGGGGGGTAGATGAGCAGTTCTTC	CASSQDGGVDEQFF	TRBD2	TRBV4-2	.	TRBJ2-1
TGTGCCAGCAGCGCCGGGACAGGGTTTCGAGAAAAACTGTTTTTT	CASSAGTGFREKLFF	TRBD1	TRBV2	.	TRBJ1-4
TGTGCCAGCAGCTTATTAAACAATGAGCAGTTCTTC	CASSLLNNEQFF	.	TRBV7-9	once	TRBJ2-1
TGTGCCAGCAGCTTGGGGTCAGGGGCCTACGAGCAGTACTTC	CASSLGSGAYEQYF	.	TRBV5-4	.	TRBJ2-7
TGTGCCAGCAGCCAAGTGGCCGGGAGCTCCTACAATGAGCAGTTCTTC	CASSQVAGSSYNEQFF	.	TRBV4-2	.	TRBJ2-1
TGTGCCAGCAGTCAGCGGGGGTCCTACAATGAGCAGTTCTTC	CASSQRGSYNEQFF	TRBD2	TRBV6-5	.	TRBJ2-1
TGTGCCAGCAGTCAGGATCTCTACTATGGCTACACCTTC	CASSQDLYYGYTF	.	TRBV6-5	few	TRBJ1-2
TGTGCCAGCAGCCCCCTCAGTGCCGGGGAGCTGTTTTTT	CASSPLSAGELFF	.	TRBV9	.	TRBJ2-2
TGCGCCAGCAGCTTGATCACAGGAGTAAACTACGAGCAGTACTTC	CASSLITGVNYEQYF	.	TRBV5-1	.	TRBJ2-7
TGTGCCAGCGGACTCTCCGGGGAGCTGTTTTTT	CASGLSGELFF	.	TRBV2	.	TRBJ2-2
TGCGCCAGCAGCCACACACAGGGGTCCGCTGAGCAGTTCTTC	CASSHTQGSAEQFF	TRBD1	TRBV4-3	few	TRBJ2-1
TGTGCCAGCAGCGTAAGCCAGGGAAACTACGAGCAGTACTTC	CASSVSQGNYEQYF	.	TRBV9	.	TRBJ2-7
TGTGCCAGCAGCTTGAGGAGTAGCGGGAGAGAGACCCAGTACTTC	CASSLRSSGRETQYF	TRBD2	TRBV5-4	.	TRBJ2-5
TGTGCCAGCAGCTTAGTCGGGACAGGGGCTGGAAACACCATATATTTT	CASSLVGTGAGNTIYF	TRBD1	TRBV11-2	.	TRBJ1-3
TGTGCCAGCAGCCTAGCCGAAGAGACCCAGTACTTC	CASSLAEETQYF	.	TRBV7-9	.	TRBJ2-5
TGCGCCAGCAGCCAAGATTCCGCGGGGGGTCCCGATACGCAGTATTTT	CASSQDSAGGPDTQYF	TRBD2	TRBV4-3	.	TRBJ2-3
TGTGCCAGCAGCCCCTCAGGGACAGGGGGTCAAGAGACCCAGTACTTC	CASSPSGTGGQETQYF	TRBD1	TRBV6-2/TRBV6-3	.	TRBJ2-5
TGTGCCAGTAGTTCCCAGGGTCGCTCCTACGAGCAGTACTTC	CASSSQGRSYEQYF	.	TRBV19	.	TRBJ2-7
TGTGCCAGTAGCCAGCCAGGGATGACCTACGAGCAGTACTTC	CASSQPGMTYEQYF	.	TRBV19	.	TRBJ2-7
TGTGCCACCAGCCAATTCCAGGAACCGGGACAGGGCTCCCACAATGAGCAGTTCTTC	CATSQFQEPGQGSHNEQFF	TRBD1	TRBV24-1	.	TRBJ2-1